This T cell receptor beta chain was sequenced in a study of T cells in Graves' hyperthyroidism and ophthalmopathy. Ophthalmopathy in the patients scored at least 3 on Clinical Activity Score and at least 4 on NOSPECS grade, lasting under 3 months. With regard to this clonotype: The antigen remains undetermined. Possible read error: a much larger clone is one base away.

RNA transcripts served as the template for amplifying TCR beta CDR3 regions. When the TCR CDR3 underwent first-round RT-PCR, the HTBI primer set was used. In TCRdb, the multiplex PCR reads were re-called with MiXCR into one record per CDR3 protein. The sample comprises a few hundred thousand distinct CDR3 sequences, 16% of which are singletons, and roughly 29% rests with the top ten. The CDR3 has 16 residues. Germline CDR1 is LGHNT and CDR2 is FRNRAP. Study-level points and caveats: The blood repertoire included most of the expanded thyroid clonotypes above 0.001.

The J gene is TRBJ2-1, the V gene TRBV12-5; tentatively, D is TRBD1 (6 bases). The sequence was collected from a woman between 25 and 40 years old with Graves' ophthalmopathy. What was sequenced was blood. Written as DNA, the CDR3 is TGTGCTAGTGGCCCGACAGGTGGTGACTCCTACAATGAGCTGTTCTTC. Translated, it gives CASGPTGGDSYNELFF.